The clone carrying this T cell receptor beta chain was observed once. This sample was included in a study of control samples from healthy donors and cancer patients. This CDR3 spans 13 amino acids. The ends were cut back, 2 bases at V and 10 bases at J, with 14 bases in the middle. CDR1 MDHEN and CDR2 SYDVKM come from the germline V gene. Here immunoSEQ multiplex PCR was the method, and the copy in TCRdb shows in-frame clones only, minus some. The sample contains about 120,000 clones, approximately 90% of which appear only once. Specimen: blood. The chain has TRBV28 and TRBJ1-1, with D tentatively TRBD1 (6 bases). The receptor comes from a woman in her sixties or seventies in good health. In nucleotides, the CDR3 is TGTGCCAGCAGTTTAAGCACCACGGGGGCAGCTTTCTTT. This translates into CASSLSTTGAAFF. Full variable domain (rest looked up from reference TRBV28 and TRBJ1-1): DVKVTQSSRYLVKRTGEKVFLECVQDMDHENMFWYRQDPGLGLRLIYFSYDVKMKEKGDIPEGYSVSREKKERFSLILESASTNQTSMYLCASSLSTTGAAFFGQGTRLTVV.